Following are 32 T cell receptor beta chains from one sample sequenced in a study of T cell responses to AZD1222 COVID-19 vaccine. Data came from immunoSEQ multiplex PCR; TCRdb stores just in-frame clones and leaves some out. The repertoire holds approximately 300,000 clones, 85% to 95% seen once, with about 0.5% in the top ten. The starting material was peripheral blood, obtained 28 days after the second AZD1222 dose. All receptors derive from an adult who received the AZD1222 COVID-19 vaccine.

CDR3 sequence: CATSLESGYGYTF. In DNA, the CDR3 is TGTGCCACCAGCCTCGAGTCTGGCTATGGCTACACCTTC. The chain has TRBV15 and TRBJ1-2; D not certain. V lost 5 bases and J 4 bases, leaving 11 bases between the germline ends. Germline CDR1 is LNHNV and CDR2 is YYDKDF (reference sequence). This CDR3 is built from 13 residues.

The J gene is TRBJ1-6, the V gene TRBV7-9; D gene unclear. Germline V gives CDR1 SEHNR, CDR2 FQNEAQ (reference sequence). V lost 5 bases and J lost 9, with 20 bases in between. The CDR3 runs 16 residues. The CDR3 nucleotides read TGTGCCAGCAGCCCCGGATACAGCGAACCAATTTCACCCCTCCACTTT. Translated, it gives CASSPGYSEPISPLHF.

This clone was detected only once. CDR3 residues: CSVAQQSSGNTIYF. In DNA form, the CDR3 reads TGCAGCGTTGCCCAACAGAGCTCTGGAAACACCATATATTTT. V is TRBV29-1 and J is TRBJ1-3; the D is unclear. The germline gives CDR1 SQVTM, CDR2 ANQGSEA. Trimming took off 4 bases at V and 0 bases at J, with 10 bases between the two ends. The CDR3 loop spans 14 amino acids. Filled out from reference TRBV29-1 and TRBJ1-3, the complete variable domain reads SAVISQKPSRDICQRGTSLTIQCQVDSQVTMMFWYRQQPGQSLTLIATANQGSEATYESGFVIDKFPISRPNLTFSTLTVSNMSPEDSSIYLCSVAQQSSGNTIYFGEGSWLTVV.

V usage is TRBV7-3 and J usage is TRBJ1-1, with D maybe TRBD1 (6 bases). The CDR3 is made up of 13 amino acids. Trimming removed 5 bases at V and 8 bases at J, with 15 bases between. Germline loops: CDR1 SGHTA, CDR2 FQGTGA. CDR3 bases: TGTGCCAGCAGCCGACAGGACGGTGACGAAGCTTTCTTT. This sequence encodes CASSRQDGDEAFF.

The chain joins TRBV5-6 to TRBJ1-2; tentatively, D is TRBD1 (6 bases). CDR3 length: 14 amino acids. Trimming removed 3 bases from V and 3 bases from J, with 12 bases in between. Germline V lookup: CDR1 SGHDT, CDR2 YYEEEE. This chain's CDR3 is CASSSTGTDYGYTF. CDR3 DNA: TGTGCCAGCAGCTCTACAGGGACGGACTATGGCTACACCTTC.

This clone was seen more than once but under ten times. The gene calls are TRBV11-3 and TRBJ2-2; 11 positions match TRBD2. Losses at the gene ends were 3 bases for V and 5 bases for J; bases not matched to a gene: 5. The CDR3 is 16 amino acids. Germline V lookup: CDR1 SGHNT, CDR2 YENEEA. CDR3 in DNA: TGTGCCAGCAGCTTGAGAACTAGCGGGGGAACCGGGGAGCTGTTTTTT. Its translation is CASSLRTSGGTGELFF. Using reference TRBV11-3 and TRBJ2-2 for the parts outside the CDR3, the full variable domain is EAGVVQSPRYKIIEKKQPVAFWCNPISGHNTLYWYLQNLGQGPELLIRYENEEAVDDSQLPKDRFSAERLKGVDSTLKIQPAELGDSAVYLCASSLRTSGGTGELFFGEGSRLTVL.

The genes are TRBV7-9 and TRBJ1-5; TRBD1 is a possible D gene (5 bases). The germline gives CDR1 SEHNR, CDR2 FQNEAQ (reference sequence). This CDR3 has 14 residues. With 5 bases removed from V and 2 bases from J, the gap between germline ends came to 10 bases. The CDR3 loop is CASSQGSGNQPQHF. The CDR3 DNA is TGTGCCAGCAGCCAGGGCTCCGGCAATCAGCCCCAGCATTTT. Supplemented by reference TRBV7-9 and TRBJ1-5, the full variable domain reads DTGVSQNPRHKITKRGQNVTFRCDPISEHNRLYWYRQTLGQGPEFLTYFQNEAQLEKSRLLSDRFSAERPKGSFSTLEIQRTEQGDSAMYLCASSQGSGNQPQHFGDGTRLSIL.

The chain employs TRBV28 and TRBJ1-4; D call uncertain. V was trimmed by 8 bases and J by 4 bases, leaving 5 bases between them. This CDR3 has 11 residues. In germline, CDR1 is MDHEN, CDR2 SYDVKM. The CDR3 loop reads CASSINEKLFF. The CDR3 DNA sequence: TGTGCCAGCTCGATTAATGAAAAACTGTTTTTT. Combining the CDR3 with reference TRBV28 and TRBJ1-4 gives the whole variable domain DVKVTQSSRYLVKRTGEKVFLECVQDMDHENMFWYRQDPGLGLRLIYFSYDVKMKEKGDIPEGYSVSREKKERFSLILESASTNQTSMYLCASSINEKLFFGSGTQLSVL.

The rearrangement joins TRBV7-3 to TRBJ2-2; the match to TRBD2 covers 10 bases. This CDR3 is built from 15 residues. Trimming cost V 5 bases and J 5 bases; bases outside gene matches: 5. From germline, CDR1 is SGHTA and CDR2 FQGTGA. In DNA form, the CDR3 reads TGTGCCAGCAGCAGGCTAGCGGGGGTTACCGGGGAGCTGTTTTTT. It specifies CASSRLAGVTGELFF.

V and J are TRBV7-2 and TRBJ1-2, with D hard to call. The germline V and J ends were trimmed by 5 bases and 13 bases, with 23 bases remaining between them. The CDR3 contains 14 residues. CDR1 SGHTA and CDR2 FQGNSA come from the germline V gene. The CDR3 coding sequence is TGTGCCAGCAGCCCCTCCCCTCTCTGGACCGGAGGCACCTTC. Amino acid sequence: CASSPSPLWTGGTF.

The rearrangement links TRBV28 to TRBJ1-3; TRBD1 might be the D (6 bases). V shed 7 bases and J shed 5 bases, with 21 bases lying between them. CDR1 and CDR2 from the germline V gene are MDHEN and SYDVKM. CDR3 size: 16 residues. CDR3 coding DNA: TGTGCCAGCAATACCCCGTCGGCGGGGGCAAGAAACACCATATATTTT. It encodes CASNTPSAGARNTIYF.

The chain is built from TRBV29-1 and TRBJ2-3; D is uncertain. This CDR3 has 16 residues. Germline values: CDR1 SQVTM, CDR2 ANQGSEA. Deletions cut 2 bases from V and 4 bases from J, with 19 bases between. The CDR3 region is CSVEMGRPNPPDTQYF. CDR3 DNA: TGCAGCGTTGAAATGGGTAGACCTAATCCACCAGATACGCAGTATTTT.

This clone was recorded once. The chain has TRBV10-3 and TRBJ2-3, with 9 bases that match TRBD1. Germline values: CDR1 ENHRY, CDR2 SYGVKD. The junction had 6 bases not matched to a gene; V was cut back by 8 bases and J by 0 bases. This CDR3 region has 15 residues. The CDR3 is CAIARGTGSTDTQYF. The CDR3 bases are TGTGCCATCGCCAGGGGGACAGGGAGCACAGATACGCAGTATTTT.

CDR3 bases: TGCGCCAGCACCAACCAAGAGACCCAGTACTTC. It encodes CASTNQETQYF. This chain joins TRBV5-1 and TRBJ2-5; no clear D. This CDR3 region has 11 residues. V was clipped by 6 bases and J by 0 bases, with 3 bases between them. In germline, CDR1 is SGHRS, CDR2 YFSETQ.

The chain carries TRBV2 and TRBJ2-3, with 8 bases that match TRBD2. Germline V gives CDR1 SNHLY, CDR2 FYNNEI. V was pared by 8 bases and J by 2 bases, with 12 bases of the junction left unmatched. CDR3 length equals 16 residues. The CDR3 sequence: CASGGRIAGSTDTQYF. The CDR3 DNA reads as TGTGCCAGCGGAGGGAGGATAGCGGGATCCACAGATACGCAGTATTTT. Looking up the rest from reference TRBV2 and TRBJ2-3 gives the full variable domain: EPEVTQTPSHQVTQMGQEVILRCVPISNHLYFYWYRQILGQKVEFLVSFYNNEISEKSEIFDDQFSVERPDGSNFTLKIRSTKLEDSAMYFCASGGRIAGSTDTQYFGPGTRLTVL.

This clone has just one count. The chain has TRBV19 and TRBJ1-2; a possible D gene is TRBD1 (6 bases). CDR3 length: 14 amino acids. Germline V gene sequence: CDR1 LNHDA, CDR2 SQIVND (reference sequence). V lost 3 bases, J lost 5 bases, and 13 bases lay in between. The CDR3 DNA is TGTGCCAGTAGTATCCAGGTTGGACAGTATGGCTACACCTTC. It yields the protein CASSIQVGQYGYTF.

V is TRBV28 and J is TRBJ2-7; possibly TRBD2 for D (5 bases). The CDR3 sequence is 13 residues long. The V and J ends lost 8 bases and 2 bases respectively, with 13 bases between them. The germline CDR1 and CDR2 sequences are MDHEN and SYDVKM. The CDR3 sequence is CASGETATYEQYF. The CDR3, as DNA: TGTGCCAGCGGGGAGACTGCCACCTACGAGCAGTACTTC. The full variable domain, with the rest looked up from reference TRBV28 and TRBJ2-7, is DVKVTQSSRYLVKRTGEKVFLECVQDMDHENMFWYRQDPGLGLRLIYFSYDVKMKEKGDIPEGYSVSREKKERFSLILESASTNQTSMYLCASGETATYEQYFGPGTRLTVT.

V usage is TRBV27 and J usage is TRBJ1-2, with 9 nucleotides matching TRBD1. CDR1 and CDR2 (germline): MNHEY, SMNVEV (reference sequence). The CDR3 sequence is 14 residues long. The V gene end was trimmed by 2 bases and the J gene end by 5 bases; junction bases not matched to a gene: 3. The DNA of the CDR3 is TGTGCCAGCAGTTTAGGGACAGGGCAATATGGCTACACCTTC. Translating it yields CASSLGTGQYGYTF.

The genes are TRBV6-5 and TRBJ1-4; tentatively, D is TRBD1 (5 bases). Germline loops: CDR1 MNHEY, CDR2 SVGAGI. With 7 bases removed from V and 6 bases from J, the gap between germline ends came to 15 bases. This CDR3 is 14 amino acids long. CDR3 DNA sequence: TGTGCCAGCAACCCCGGGACTTCCTATGAAAAACTGTTTTTT. This translates into CASNPGTSYEKLFF.

The rearrangement uses TRBV10-3 and TRBJ1-6; no reliable D call. The CDR3 spans 12 residues. Looked up from germline, CDR1 is ENHRY and CDR2 is SYGVKD. V lost 0 bases to trimming and J lost 6 bases, with 0 bases between them. The CDR3 nucleotides read TGTGCCATCAGTGAGTCTAATTCACCCCTCCACTTT. It is translated as CAISESNSPLHF.

V and J are TRBV15 and TRBJ2-5; D is unclear. The V end lost 5 bases, the J end lost 1 base, and 8 bases lay between the germline ends. The CDR3 is 13 amino acids. The germline CDR1 and CDR2 sequences are LNHNV and YYDKDF (reference sequence). Here the CDR3 DNA reads TGTGCCACCAGCGCAGACCCCCAAGAGACCCAGTACTTC. It encodes CATSADPQETQYF.

CDR3 residues: CASRGGGSSEQFF. CDR3 nucleotides: TGTGCCAGCAGGGGGGGCGGGAGCAGTGAGCAGTTCTTC. The chain is built from TRBV28 and TRBJ2-1; tentatively, D is TRBD2 (7 bases). The CDR3 is 13 amino acids. The germline V gene has CDR1 MDHEN and CDR2 SYDVKM. Trimming pared 6 bases from V and 9 bases from J, leaving 15 bases between.

The rearrangement links TRBV28 to TRBJ2-7; D ambiguous. The germline CDR1 and CDR2 sequences are MDHEN and SYDVKM. Trimming removed 5 bases at V and 3 bases at J, with 8 bases between. This CDR3 has 12 residues. CDR3 coding DNA: TGTGCCAGCAGTGTAATAATCTACGAGCAGTACTTC. It translates to CASSVIIYEQYF.

The chain employs TRBV3-1 (or the pseudogene TRBV3-2) and TRBJ2-5, with D possibly matching TRBD2 (6 bases). The germline gives CDR1 LGHDT, CDR2 YNNKEL (reference sequence). The CDR3 has 13 amino acids. V was trimmed by 5 bases and J by 5 bases, leaving 12 bases between them. CDR3 loop: CASSSRGGETQYF. Here the CDR3 DNA reads TGTGCCAGCAGCTCCCGAGGAGGGGAGACCCAGTACTTC.

This rearrangement joins TRBV10-1 to TRBJ1-1; D call uncertain. The germline V gene has CDR1 WNHNN and CDR2 SYGVQD (reference sequence). This CDR3 comprises 12 residues. Trimming cost V 9 bases and J 1 base, with 9 bases left between them. This CDR3 reads CARRRTNTEAFF. The CDR3 DNA follows: TGCGCCAGACGACGGACGAACACTGAAGCTTTCTTT.

In this sample, this clone turned up once. The chain is built from TRBV25-1 and TRBJ1-2, with TRBD1 as a possible D gene (6 bases). The CDR3 contains 13 residues. Per germline, CDR1 MGHDK and CDR2 SYGVNS. The V end was cut by 8 bases, the J end by 8 bases, with 18 bases between. The CDR3 DNA is TGTGCCAGCTCTGGCAGGGGAGGATGGGGCTACACCTTC. This sequence encodes CASSGRGGWGYTF.

The chain carries TRBV19 and TRBJ2-3; 10 nucleotides line up with TRBD2. Looked up from germline, CDR1 is LNHDA and CDR2 is SQIVND (reference sequence). The V segment lost 4 bases and the J segment 0 bases; nucleotides outside the gene matches: 4. CDR3 length: 16 amino acids. The CDR3 DNA is TGTGCCAGTAGTACTCGGACTAGCGGTAGCACAGATACGCAGTATTTT. Translating gives CASSTRTSGSTDTQYF.

The V call is TRBV3-1 (or the pseudogene TRBV3-2), the J call TRBJ2-1; 8 positions agree with TRBD2. This CDR3 has 19 amino acids. The trim removed 0 bases at V and 4 bases at J, leaving 14 bases unmatched. Germline V CDR1 and CDR2: LGHDT, YNNKEL (reference sequence). DNA of the CDR3: TGTGCCAGCAGCCAAGATCGAGAAGCGGGAGAGCCATTTTACAATGAGCAGTTCTTC. This encodes CASSQDREAGEPFYNEQFF.

The rearrangement joins TRBV7-3 to TRBJ2-1, with 10 bases lining up with TRBD2. CDR1 and CDR2 (germline): SGHTA, FQGTGA. The CDR3 is 13 residues long. Trimming cost V 11 bases and J 8 bases; bases outside gene matches: 9. This CDR3 reads CASQRGGRDEQFF. CDR3 nucleotides: TGTGCCTCTCAGCGGGGGGGCCGCGATGAGCAGTTCTTC.

The V call is TRBV6-2 or TRBV6-3, the J call TRBJ1-1; no definite D call. The CDR3 loop spans 12 amino acids. With 6 bases removed from V and 1 base from J, the gap between germline ends came to 6 bases. From germline, CDR1 is MNHEY and CDR2 SVGEGT. CDR3 in DNA: TGTGCCAGCAGCCCTCAGAACACTGAAGCTTTCTTT. Amino acid sequence: CASSPQNTEAFF.

The chain has TRBV5-6 and TRBJ2-7; TRBD1 matches at 11 bases. The CDR3 is 14 residues long. The junction had 7 bases not matched to a gene; V was cut back by 4 bases and J by 7 bases. Germline lookup yields CDR1 SGHDT and CDR2 YYEEEE. The CDR3 protein is CASSLGTGGREQYF. CDR3 bases: TGTGCCAGCAGCCTCGGGACAGGGGGGAGGGAGCAGTACTTC.

The CDR3 region has the DNA TGTGCCAGAGAGGACGGCGCTAACTATGGCTACACCTTC. Its protein product is CAREDGANYGYTF. The chain recombines TRBV5-8 with TRBJ1-2; D not certain. This CDR3 has 13 amino acids. Germline V gene sequence: CDR1 SGHTS, CDR2 YDEGEE. The V end was cut by 8 bases, the J end by 0 bases, with 11 bases between. Drawing the rest from reference TRBV5-8 and TRBJ1-2, the complete variable domain is EAGVTQSPTHLIKTRGQQATLRCSPISGHTSVYWYQQALGLGLQFLLWYDEGEERNRGNFPPRFSGRQFPNYSSELNVNALELEDSALYLCAREDGANYGYTFGSGTRLTVV.